This is a list of T cell receptor beta chains from one sample in a study of blood T cell repertoires in COVID-19. Clones were sequenced by immunoSEQ multiplex PCR, and TCRdb holds only the in-frame ones, with some missing. The sample lists roughly 58,000 clones; under 80% were seen once. Sequencing input: PBMCs or T cells enriched from blood (not recorded which). These receptors were taken from a woman in her sixties who had been exposed to COVID-19. CDR3s include the opening cysteine and the closing phenylalanine or tryptophan. D genes are given only for firm matches. Clone size appears in some rows only: once, few, many, or a class for an expanded clone.

>-|TRBV30|TRBJ1-1|-|15
CAWSTPTPMNTEAFF
TGTGCCTGGAGTACCCCGACACCCATGAACACTGAAGCTTTCTTT
>-|TRBV5-8|TRBJ1-2|-|15
CASSHEVRVDYGYTF
TGTGCCAGCAGCCATGAGGTCAGGGTTGACTATGGCTACACCTTC
>-|TRBV12-3/TRBV12-4|TRBJ1-2|TRBD1|13
CASSFTGGYGYTF
TGTGCCAGCAGTTTTACAGGGGGCTATGGCTACACCTTC
>-|TRBV5-1|TRBJ2-3|TRBD2|15
CASSSGTRATDTQYF
TGCGCCAGCAGCTCCGGGACTAGAGCCACAGATACGCAGTATTTT
>-|TRBV28|TRBJ2-2|-|13
CASSLAGPGELFF
TGTGCCAGCAGTTTAGCGGGTCCCGGGGAGCTGTTTTTT
>-|TRBV5-1|TRBJ1-1|-|16
CASSTGQTLSNTEAFF
TGCGCCAGCAGCACCGGACAGACTCTCTCGAACACTGAAGCTTTCTTT
>few|TRBV27|TRBJ2-7|-|17
CASSLSILGAEYREQYF
TGTGCCAGCAGTTTATCCATTTTAGGGGCGGAGTATCGGGAGCAGTACTTC
>-|TRBV14|TRBJ1-2|-|16
CASSQDLRGLGYGYTF
TGTGCCAGCAGCCAAGATTTGCGGGGACTAGGCTATGGCTACACCTTC
>-|TRBV5-1|TRBJ1-3|-|15
CASRVDGAVGNTIYF
TGCGCCAGCCGAGTTGATGGGGCGGTGGGAAACACCATATATTTT
>-|TRBV28|TRBJ2-7|-|12
CASSPRVFEQYF
TGTGCCAGCAGTCCCAGGGTTTTCGAGCAGTACTTC
>-|TRBV10-3|TRBJ1-1|-|15
CAISETIMGGTEAFF
TGTGCCATCAGTGAGACTATTATGGGGGGCACTGAAGCTTTCTTT
>-|TRBV30|TRBJ1-2|-|11
CAWMTNYGYTF
TGTGCCTGGATGACAAACTATGGCTACACCTTC
>-|TRBV5-1|TRBJ2-1|TRBD2|15
CASSLGSGTSNEQFF
TGCGCCAGCAGCCTGGGATCCGGGACTAGCAATGAGCAGTTCTTC
>-|TRBV4-2|TRBJ1-1|-|14
CASSQEQALTEAFF
TGTGCCAGCAGCCAAGAACAGGCCCTCACTGAAGCTTTCTTT
>-|TRBV4-3|TRBJ1-4|-|15
CASSPTRGGREKLFF
TGCGCCAGCAGCCCAACCCGGGGAGGTCGCGAAAAACTGTTTTTT
>few|TRBV2|TRBJ2-2|-|12
CASSVAIGELFF
TGTGCCAGCAGTGTGGCCATCGGGGAGCTGTTTTTT
>-|TRBV2|TRBJ1-2|-|10
CASRLLIYTF
TGTGCCAGCAGGTTACTCATCTACACCTTC
>-|TRBV6-5|TRBJ2-7|-|13
CASSAGLVDEQYF
TGTGCCAGCAGCGCAGGGTTGGTCGACGAGCAGTACTTC
>-|TRBV18|TRBJ1-2|-|14
CASSPDTDNYGYTF
TGTGCCAGCTCACCGGACACTGACAACTATGGCTACACCTTC
>-|TRBV5-1|TRBJ2-1|-|12
CASRGGAGEQFF
TGCGCCAGCAGAGGGGGGGCTGGAGAGCAGTTCTTC
>-|TRBV18|TRBJ2-1|TRBD2|15
CASSPLAGAENEQFF
TGTGCCAGCTCACCACTAGCGGGTGCTGAAAATGAGCAGTTCTTC
>once|TRBV28|TRBJ2-3|-|12
CASKEGGPTQYF
TGTGCCAGCAAGGAGGGGGGGCCTACGCAGTATTTT
>-|TRBV6-1|TRBJ1-5|-|13
CASSEKLTISQHF
TGTGCCAGCAGTGAAAAACTTACCATCTCCCAGCATTTT
>-|TRBV11-2|TRBJ1-2|-|19
CASSLAGFKTGWNNYGYTF
TGTGCCAGCAGCTTAGCGGGTTTTAAAACAGGGTGGAATAACTATGGCTACACCTTC
>-|TRBV28|TRBJ1-5|-|16
CAVRGREGSSNQPQHF
TGTGCAGTCCGGGGGAGGGAGGGTAGTAGCAATCAGCCCCAGCATTTT
>-|TRBV2|TRBJ1-1|TRBD1|13
CASRGGRNTEAFF
TGTGCCAGCAGAGGGGGCAGAAACACTGAAGCTTTCTTT
>-|TRBV7-3|TRBJ2-1|-|14
CASSSPGLDNEQFF
TGTGCCAGCAGCAGCCCGGGACTCGACAATGAGCAGTTCTTC
>few|TRBV3-1/TRBV3-2|TRBJ2-1|-|16
CASSQETAGRYNEQFF
TGTGCCAGCAGCCAAGAGACGGCGGGGCGCTACAATGAGCAGTTCTTC
>-|TRBV28|TRBJ1-4|-|12
CASSPLGGTLFF
TGTGCCAGCAGTCCGCTCGGGGGAACTCTGTTTTTT
>few|TRBV15|TRBJ1-3|-|15
CATSRARSAGNTIYF
TGTGCCACCAGCAGAGCAAGGAGCGCTGGAAACACCATATATTTT
>-|TRBV9|TRBJ2-7|TRBD1|16
CASSVGGTGSRYEQYF
TGTGCCAGCAGCGTAGGTGGGACAGGGAGCCGCTACGAGCAGTACTTC
>-|TRBV7-2|TRBJ1-2|-|15
CASSFNPSSNYGYTF
TGTGCCAGCAGCTTTAATCCCAGTTCTAACTATGGCTACACCTTC
>-|TRBV28|TRBJ1-3|-|14
CASSLDSQRGTIYF
TGTGCCAGCAGTCTTGACAGCCAACGTGGCACCATATATTTT
>-|TRBV10-1|TRBJ2-1|-|14
CASSESTGYNEQFF
TGCGCCAGCAGTGAGTCAACGGGGTACAATGAGCAGTTCTTC
>-|TRBV5-4|TRBJ2-5|-|13
CASSLVESPSRYF
TGTGCCAGCAGCTTGGTAGAGTCCCCCTCGCGGTACTTC